These 12 T cell receptor beta chains were sequenced from one sample in a study of blood T cell repertoires in COVID-19. The protocol was immunoSEQ multiplex PCR, while the TCRdb copy is restricted to in-frame clones and leaves out a portion. The data show about 120,000 clones, about 85% seen once. Specimen: peripheral blood. The receptors shown here come from a man in his sixties with acute or convalescent COVID-19.

This rearrangement joins TRBV5-5 to TRBJ1-1, with a possible D match to TRBD1 (5 bases). Germline CDR1 is SGHKS and CDR2 is YYEKEE (reference sequence). The CDR3 covers 13 residues. V gave up 6 bases and J gave up 7 bases, with 16 bases separating them. CDR3 amino acids: CASTPAGHGEAFF. Here the CDR3 DNA reads TGTGCCAGCACCCCAGCCGGACATGGTGAAGCTTTCTTT. The full variable domain, rest sourced from reference TRBV5-5 and TRBJ1-1, is DAGVTQSPTHLIKTRGQQVTLRCSPISGHKSVSWYQQVLGQGPQFIFQYYEKEERGRGNFPDRFSARQFPNYSSELNVNALLLGDSALYLCASTPAGHGEAFFGQGTRLTVV.

The chain joins TRBV18 to TRBJ1-5, with D hard to call. The V gene's germline CDR1 is KGHSH and CDR2 LQKENI. V lost 8 bases to trimming and J lost 1 base, with 15 bases between them. The CDR3 has 15 residues. CDR3 in amino acids: CASAKSGSSNQPQHF. The CDR3 DNA sequence: TGTGCCAGCGCGAAAAGCGGGTCGAGCAATCAGCCCCAGCATTTT.

This chain connects TRBV15 to TRBJ1-5; TRBD1 aligns across 7 bases. Germline assignment: CDR1 LNHNV and CDR2 YYDKDF (reference sequence). This CDR3 is 14 amino acids long. The V segment lost 5 bases and the J segment 4 bases; nucleotides outside the gene matches: 5. Written as DNA, the CDR3 is TGTGCCACCAGCGTCCTACAGGGGAATCAGCCCCAGCATTTT. This sequence encodes CATSVLQGNQPQHF.

This clone was recorded once. The gene calls are TRBV7-9 and TRBJ2-5, with TRBD2 identical over 7 bases. Germline lookup yields CDR1 SEHNR and CDR2 FQNEAQ (reference sequence). V shed 8 bases, J shed 5 bases, and the junction held 11 bases outside the gene matches. The CDR3 sequence is 14 residues long. For the CDR3, the DNA is TGTGCCAGCGGGAGGGGCGGTCTCTCGGAGACCCAGTACTTC. Encoded protein: CASGRGGLSETQYF.

The CDR3 nucleotides read TGTGCCAGCAGTGAGGCGGGCTTCGAGCAGTACTTC. This codes for CASSEAGFEQYF. The rearrangement links TRBV6-1 to TRBJ2-7, with a possible D match to TRBD2 (5 bases). CDR1 is MNHNS and CDR2 is SASEGT in the germline V gene. The ends were cut back, 3 bases at V and 6 bases at J, with 9 bases in the middle. There are 12 residues in the CDR3.

The chain is built from TRBV5-5 and TRBJ2-5; D is perhaps TRBD1 (7 bases). V lost 4 bases, J lost 0 bases, and 13 bases lay in between. This CDR3 region has 15 residues. The germline gives CDR1 SGHKS, CDR2 YYEKEE (reference sequence). CDR3 in DNA: TGTGCCAGCAGCCCGACAGGGAGGTACCAAGAGACCCAGTACTTC. This gives the protein CASSPTGRYQETQYF.

V gene TRBV5-6 combines with J gene TRBJ1-5; 7 bases line up with TRBD1. The J segment lost 0 bases and the V segment lost 2 bases, leaving 8 bases of the junction unmatched. Germline CDR1 is SGHDT and CDR2 is YYEEEE. The length of the CDR3 is 17 residues. DNA of the CDR3: TGTGCCAGCAGCTTCTTCCGGGACAGCTATAGCAATCAGCCCCAGCATTTT. Translated, it gives CASSFFRDSYSNQPQHF.

The rearrangement uses TRBV4-3 and TRBJ1-4; D perhaps matches TRBD1 (5 bases). This CDR3 has 13 amino acids. V was shortened by 1 base and J by 8 bases, with 8 bases between the two germline ends. The V gene's germline CDR1 is LGHNA and CDR2 YSLEER. CDR3 coding DNA: TGCGCCAGCAGCCAAGGGCCAGGGGAAAAACTGTTTTTT. Protein: CASSQGPGEKLFF.

The V and J genes are TRBV6-1 and TRBJ2-4; 9 bases line up with TRBD1. The CDR3 is made up of 12 amino acids. Germline loops: CDR1 MNHNS, CDR2 SASEGT. V was pared by 3 bases and J by 9 bases, with 0 bases of the junction left unmatched. CDR3: CASSETGGIQYF. DNA of the CDR3: TGTGCCAGCAGTGAGACAGGGGGCATTCAGTACTTC.

The rearrangement joins TRBV21-1 to TRBJ1-5. TRBV21-1 has pseudogene status. The CDR3 loop spans 15 amino acids. The CDR3 protein is CASSKPGQSNQPQHF. The DNA for the CDR3 is TGTGCCAGCAGCAAGCCGGGTCAGTCCAATCAGCCCCAGCATTTT.

The chain links TRBV3-1 (or the pseudogene TRBV3-2) to TRBJ2-7, with D hard to call. V dropped 1 base and J dropped 5 bases, with 15 bases sitting between them. This CDR3 region has 15 residues. Germline V gene sequence: CDR1 LGHDT, CDR2 YNNKEL (reference sequence). CDR3 amino acids: CASSQALGRNDEQYF. The CDR3, as DNA: TGTGCCAGCAGCCAAGCCCTGGGCAGAAACGACGAGCAGTACTTC.

The chain joins TRBV6-2 or TRBV6-3 to TRBJ2-5, with D tentatively TRBD1 (5 bases). This CDR3 contains 15 residues. V lost 6 bases, J lost 3 bases, and 17 bases lay in between. Germline V gene sequence: CDR1 MNHEY, CDR2 SVGEGT. The CDR3 DNA reads TGTGCCAGCAGCCAGGTCGGAAGGGGCGAAGAGACCCAGTACTTC. It specifies CASSQVGRGEETQYF.